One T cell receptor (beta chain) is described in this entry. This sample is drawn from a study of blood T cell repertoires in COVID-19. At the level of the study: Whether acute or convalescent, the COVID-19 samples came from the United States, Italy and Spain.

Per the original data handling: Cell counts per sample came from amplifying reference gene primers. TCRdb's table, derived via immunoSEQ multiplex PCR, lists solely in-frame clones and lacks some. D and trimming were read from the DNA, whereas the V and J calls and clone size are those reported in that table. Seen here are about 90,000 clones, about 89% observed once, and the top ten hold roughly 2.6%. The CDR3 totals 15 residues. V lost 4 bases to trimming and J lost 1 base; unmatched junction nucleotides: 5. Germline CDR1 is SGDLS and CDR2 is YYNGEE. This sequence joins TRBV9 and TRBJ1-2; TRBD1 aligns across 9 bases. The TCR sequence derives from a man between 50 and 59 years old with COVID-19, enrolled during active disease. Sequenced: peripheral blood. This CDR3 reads CASSLGQGHNYGYTF. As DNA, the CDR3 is TGTGCCAGCAGCCTGGGACAGGGCCATAACTATGGCTACACCTTC.